This T cell receptor (beta chain) emerged from a study of T cell responses to AZD1222 COVID-19 vaccine. Points from the study as a whole: Donors were chiefly white British, with a greater number of females, and clonal diversity was perhaps underestimated. Repertoire sampling was restricted to post-peak T cell response timepoints.

Points on this clone: Its antigen is currently unknown.

TCRdb's copy holds only in-frame clones and misses some; the assay was immunoSEQ multiplex PCR. Among tens of thousands of clones, around 82% were seen once, and the ten largest hold roughly 50%. Germline CDR1 SGDLS, CDR2 YYNGEE. This CDR3 is 13 amino acids long. The V and J ends lost 5 bases and 5 bases respectively, with 14 bases between them. The chain has TRBV9 and TRBJ2-7, with D maybe TRBD1 (6 bases). Source: peripheral blood, taken 28 days after the second AZD1222 dose. The TCR sequence derives from an adult who received the AZD1222 COVID-19 vaccine. The chain's CDR3 is CASSLTGSNEQYF. The CDR3 coding sequence is TGTGCCAGCAGTTTAACAGGGAGCAACGAGCAGTACTTC. Filled out from reference TRBV9 and TRBJ2-7, the complete variable domain reads DSGVTQTPKHLITATGQRVTLRCSPRSGDLSVYWYQQSLDQGLQFLIQYYNGEERAKGNILERFSAQQFPDLHSELNLSSLELGDSALYFCASSLTGSNEQYFGPGTRLTVT.